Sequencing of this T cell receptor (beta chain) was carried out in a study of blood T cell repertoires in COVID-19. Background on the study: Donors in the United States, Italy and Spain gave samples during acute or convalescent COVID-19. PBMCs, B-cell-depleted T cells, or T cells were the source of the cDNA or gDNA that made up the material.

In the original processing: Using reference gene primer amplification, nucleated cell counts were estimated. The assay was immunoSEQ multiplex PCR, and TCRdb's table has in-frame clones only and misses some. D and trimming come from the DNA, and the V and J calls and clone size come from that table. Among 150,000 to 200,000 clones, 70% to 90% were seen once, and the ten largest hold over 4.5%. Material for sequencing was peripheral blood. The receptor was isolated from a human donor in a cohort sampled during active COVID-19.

The CDR3 is CASSNRGNQPQHF. The CDR3 nucleotides are TGTGCCAGCAGCAACAGGGGCAATCAGCCCCAGCATTTT. V is TRBV5-6 and J is TRBJ1-5; D is perhaps TRBD1 (6 bases). Per the germline V gene, CDR1 is SGHDT and CDR2 is YYEEEE. CDR3 length: 13 amino acids. V dropped 4 bases and J dropped 2 bases, with 7 bases sitting between them.